This TCR beta chain was identified in a study of Ad26.COV2.S vaccination and SARS-CoV-2 variants. Sequencing used immunoSEQ multiplex PCR; TCRdb keeps in-frame clones, though not all of them. The sample includes around 500,000 clones, about nine tenths seen only once; the top ten take approximately 1.7%. Study-wide points: Substantial breadth in spike-specific CD8+ and CD4+ T cell responses was reportedly seen after vaccination. Breadth measured for non-spike TCRs was similar across vaccine and placebo recipients.

The germline V gene has CDR1 SGHTA and CDR2 FQGNSA. Trimming took off 3 bases at V and 1 base at J, with 6 bases between the two ends. The CDR3 covers 13 residues. Of note for this clone: Its antigen remains unknown.

Sample treatment: some 20 received Ad26.COV2.S at low or high dose, single or two shots; 5 received placebo; per-sample allocation not given. Sampling took place 63 days after the first vaccine or placebo injection. It was an adult aged 18-55 years in Boston who was the donor. The gene calls are TRBV7-2 and TRBJ2-5; D is unclear. This sequence was found in a person aged 18-60 years who received the Ad26.COV2.S COVID-19 vaccine or a placebo. Sample: peripheral blood, taken in a trial of Ad26.COV2.S vaccine versus placebo. CDR3 sequence reads: CASSFGPQETQYF. For the CDR3, the DNA is TGTGCCAGCAGCTTTGGTCCCCAAGAGACCCAGTACTTC.